These 7 T cell receptor beta chains originate from one sample sequenced in a study of CD8+CD57+ T cells in acquired aplastic anemia. Patients chosen for sequencing had shown CD8+CD57+ cell expansion by flow cytometry. The template used for profiling TCR beta VDJ and CDR3 was genomic DNA. A single record per CDR3 protein comes from TCRdb applying MiXCR to the reads. The sample consists of under 200,000 distinct CDR3 sequences, roughly 48% of them appearing once. The sequenced sample was sorted CD4+, CD8+, or CD8+CD57+ T cells (not recorded which) from PBMCs. All receptors come from a human donor with aplastic anemia.

V gene TRBV19 combines with J gene TRBJ1-2; D gene ambiguous. The germline CDR1 and CDR2 sequences are LNHDA and SQIVND (reference sequence). V was shortened by 6 bases and J by 3 bases, with 14 bases between the two germline ends. The CDR3 runs 14 residues. CDR3 nucleotide sequence: TGTGCCAGTAGGTCGGATAGTCTGGACTATGGCTACACCTTC. Encoded protein: CASRSDSLDYGYTF. The full variable domain, rest sourced from reference TRBV19 and TRBJ1-2, is DGGITQSPKYLFRKEGQNVTLSCEQNLNHDAMYWYRQDPGQGLRLIYYSQIVNDFQKGDIAEGYSVSREKKESFPLTVTSAQKNPTAFYLCASRSDSLDYGYTFGSGTRLTVV.

Many counts were recorded for this clonotype. The chain has TRBV5-1 and TRBJ2-2; no reliable D call. The germline V gene has CDR1 SGHRS and CDR2 YFSETQ. Trimming pared 0 bases from V and 4 bases from J, leaving 7 bases between. CDR3 length: 14 amino acids. The CDR3 region is CASSLEAATGELFF. CDR3 DNA sequence: TGCGCCAGCAGCTTGGAGGCGGCCACCGGGGAGCTGTTTTTT.

This rearrangement joins TRBV20-1 to TRBJ1-1; TRBD1 is a possible D gene (6 bases). This CDR3 region has 14 residues. Germline values: CDR1 DFQATT, CDR2 SNEGSKA (reference sequence). Deletions cut 6 bases from V and 5 bases from J, with 19 bases between. This CDR3 reads CSALLQGGKTEAFF. CDR3 sequence (DNA): TGCAGTGCCCTTTTACAGGGAGGTAAGACTGAAGCTTTCTTT.

The chain carries TRBV2 and TRBJ2-5; tentatively, D is TRBD2 (6 bases). This CDR3 region has 13 residues. Germline loops: CDR1 SNHLY, CDR2 FYNNEI. Trimming removed 8 bases from V and 3 bases from J, with 13 bases in between. The CDR3 here is CASAGLGKETQYF. The CDR3 coding sequence is TGTGCCAGCGCGGGGCTCGGAAAAGAGACCCAGTACTTC.

This clonotype has at least ten counts. This chain connects TRBV5-1 to TRBJ2-3; 8 positions match TRBD2. Germline CDR1 SGHRS, CDR2 YFSETQ. With 3 bases clipped from V and 0 bases from J, the junction kept 6 bases outside the gene matches. The CDR3 is 16 residues long. CDR3 nucleotide sequence: TGCGCCAGCAGCTCAAAGCGGGAGCGAAGCACAGATACGCAGTATTTT. Residues: CASSSKRERSTDTQYF.

The chain joins TRBV19 to TRBJ2-2; D is perhaps TRBD2 (6 bases). The CDR3 length is 19 residues. V was cut by 8 bases and J by 0 bases, with 25 bases left in between. Germline-derived CDR1 and CDR2 are LNHDA and SQIVND (reference sequence). DNA for the CDR3: TGTGCCAGTGAGGTGTTTTGGGGGGATAGGGGACCGAACACCGGGGAGCTGTTTTTT. Residues: CASEVFWGDRGPNTGELFF.

V gene TRBV25-1 combines with J gene TRBJ2-7; 8 positions agree with TRBD1. The CDR3 spans 15 residues. Unmatched junction bases numbered 4, after V lost 1 base and J lost 2 bases. CDR1 and CDR2 (germline): MGHDK, SYGVNS. The CDR3 protein is CASSEWGTGTYEQYF. CDR3 DNA: TGTGCCAGCAGTGAATGGGGGACAGGCACCTACGAGCAGTACTTC.